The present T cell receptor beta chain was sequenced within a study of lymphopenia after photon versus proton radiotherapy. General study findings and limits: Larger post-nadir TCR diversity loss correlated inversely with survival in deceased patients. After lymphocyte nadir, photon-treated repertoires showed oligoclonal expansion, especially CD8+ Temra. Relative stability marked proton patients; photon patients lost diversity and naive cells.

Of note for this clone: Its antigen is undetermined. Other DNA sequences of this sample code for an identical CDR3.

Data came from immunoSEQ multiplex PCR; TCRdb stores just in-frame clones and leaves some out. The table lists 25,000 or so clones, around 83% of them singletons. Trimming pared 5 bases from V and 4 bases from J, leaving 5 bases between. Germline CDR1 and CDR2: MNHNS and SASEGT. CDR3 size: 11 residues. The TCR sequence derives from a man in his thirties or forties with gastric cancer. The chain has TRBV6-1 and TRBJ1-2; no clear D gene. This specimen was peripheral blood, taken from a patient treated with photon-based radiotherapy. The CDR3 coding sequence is TGTGCCAGCAGTATCCCCTATGGCTACACCTTC. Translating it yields CASSIPYGYTF.